Only a few counts were recorded for the clone carrying this TCR beta chain. The CDR3 ends on some other residue instead of the conserved phenylalanine or tryptophan, so this is likely a read error. This record belongs to a study of tumor-infiltrating lymphocytes in primary liver carcinoma. This CDR3 is built from 13 residues. TCR beta cDNA was made from approximately 540 ng total RNA with a constant-region primer. Library construction for TCR beta comprised three nested multiplex PCR rounds performed with slightly modified ARM-PCR. TRBV1-TRBV30 forward primers paired with a C-beta reverse primer were used in the first two PCR rounds, which ran roughly 10 cycles each. One entry per CDR3 protein results from TCRdb running MiXCR on the multiplex PCR reads. The table has 250,000 to 350,000 distinct CDR3 sequences, more than 55% seen once. RNA isolated from unsorted whole blood supplied the blood RNA, with germline DNA also extracted.

This clonotype was obtained from a woman under 40 with primary liver carcinoma and hepatitis B virus infection. The sample was peripheral blood. V and J are TRBV12-3 or TRBV12-4 and TRBJ1-4, with 9 bases identical to TRBD1. The CDR3 sequence: CACRRQGGEKLFL. CDR3 nucleotides: TGTGCCTGCAGAAGACAGGGGGGTGAAAAACTGTTTCTT.